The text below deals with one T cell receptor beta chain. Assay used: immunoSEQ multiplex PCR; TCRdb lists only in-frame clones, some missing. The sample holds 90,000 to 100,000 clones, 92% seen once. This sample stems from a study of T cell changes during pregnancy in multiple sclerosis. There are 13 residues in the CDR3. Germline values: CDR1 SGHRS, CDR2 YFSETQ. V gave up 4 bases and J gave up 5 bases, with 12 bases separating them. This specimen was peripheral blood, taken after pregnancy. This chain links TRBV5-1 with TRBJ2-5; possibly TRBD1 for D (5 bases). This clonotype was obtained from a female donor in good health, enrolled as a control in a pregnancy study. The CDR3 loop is CASSQTSGETQYF. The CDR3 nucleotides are TGCGCCAGCAGCCAAACCTCAGGGGAGACCCAGTACTTC.